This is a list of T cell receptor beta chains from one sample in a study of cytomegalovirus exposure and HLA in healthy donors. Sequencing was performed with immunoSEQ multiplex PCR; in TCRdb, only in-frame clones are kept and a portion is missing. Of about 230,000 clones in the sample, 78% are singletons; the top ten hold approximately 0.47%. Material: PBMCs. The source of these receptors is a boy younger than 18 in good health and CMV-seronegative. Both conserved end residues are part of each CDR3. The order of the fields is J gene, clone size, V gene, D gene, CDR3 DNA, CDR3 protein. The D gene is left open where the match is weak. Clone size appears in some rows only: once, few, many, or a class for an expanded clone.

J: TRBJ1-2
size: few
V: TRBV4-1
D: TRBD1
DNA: TGCGCCAGCAGCCAAGAGAGGGCCAAGGGGGCCTATGGCTACACCTTC
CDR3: CASSQERAKGAYGYTF

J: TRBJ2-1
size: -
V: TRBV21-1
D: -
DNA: TGTGCCAGCAGCTCCAGACAACCCAATGAGCAGTTCTTC
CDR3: CASSSRQPNEQFF

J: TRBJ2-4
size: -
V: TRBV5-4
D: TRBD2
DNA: TGTGCCAGCAGCCCCGCGGGGGGGCTAGCCAAAAACATTCAGTACTTC
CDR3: CASSPAGGLAKNIQYF

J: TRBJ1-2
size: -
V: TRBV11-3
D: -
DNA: TGTGCCAGCAGTCCTAGGGGAACACCCCGGTCTATGGGCTACACCTTC
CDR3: CASSPRGTPRSMGYTF

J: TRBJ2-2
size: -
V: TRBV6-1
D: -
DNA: TGTGCCAGCAGCGTTTCAGGCACCGGGGAGCTGTTTTTT
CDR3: CASSVSGTGELFF

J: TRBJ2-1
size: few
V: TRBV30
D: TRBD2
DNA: TGTGCCTGGAGTGTAGTGCTAGCGGGAACCGGTGGGCAGTTCTTC
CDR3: CAWSVVLAGTGGQFF

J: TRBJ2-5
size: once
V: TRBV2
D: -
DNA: TGTGCCAGCGCAGCCGGAGGAGGGCAAGAGACCCAGTACTTC
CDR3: CASAAGGGQETQYF

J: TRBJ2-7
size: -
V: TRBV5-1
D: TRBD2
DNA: TGCGCCAGCAGGGGGGATAGCGGGCGTTCCTACGAGCAGTACTTC
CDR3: CASRGDSGRSYEQYF

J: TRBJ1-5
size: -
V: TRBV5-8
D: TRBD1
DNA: TGTGCCAGCAGCTTGGCTATAGGGACAGCCTATAGCAATCAGCCCCAGCATTTT
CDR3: CASSLAIGTAYSNQPQHF

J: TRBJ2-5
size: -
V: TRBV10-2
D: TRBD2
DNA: TGCGCCAGCAGTGATAGCGGGGGGGAGACCCAGTACTTC
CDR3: CASSDSGGETQYF

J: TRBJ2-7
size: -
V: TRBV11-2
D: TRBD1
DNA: TGTGCCAGCAGGCTACAGGGGTTCGAGTACGAGCAGTACTTC
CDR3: CASRLQGFEYEQYF

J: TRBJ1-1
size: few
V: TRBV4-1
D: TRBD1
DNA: TGCGCCAGCAGCCAAGGGTCGGACAGGGGGCGAGCTTTCTTT
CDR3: CASSQGSDRGRAFF

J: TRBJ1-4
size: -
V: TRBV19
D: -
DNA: TGTGCCAGTAGGGCAACAGGGCAGACTAATGAAAAACTGTTTTTT
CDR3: CASRATGQTNEKLFF

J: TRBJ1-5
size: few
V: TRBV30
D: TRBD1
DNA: TGTGCCTGGAGTGCTGGGACAGTTAGCAATCAGCCCCAGCATTTT
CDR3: CAWSAGTVSNQPQHF

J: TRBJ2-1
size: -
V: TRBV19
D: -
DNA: TGTGCCAGTAGTGACGGACTCCACGAGGGTGAGCAGTTCTTC
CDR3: CASSDGLHEGEQFF

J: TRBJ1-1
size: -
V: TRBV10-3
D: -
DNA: TGTGCCATCAGGTCCTTTCAGGGTAACACTGAAGCTTTCTTT
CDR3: CAIRSFQGNTEAFF

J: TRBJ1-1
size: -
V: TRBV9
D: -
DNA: TGTGCCAGCGGCAAGGGGATAAACACTGAAGCTTTCTTT
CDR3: CASGKGINTEAFF

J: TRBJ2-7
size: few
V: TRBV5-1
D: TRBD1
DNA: TGCGCCAGCAGCCTGACCGGGACAGGGTTCTACGAGCAGTACTTC
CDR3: CASSLTGTGFYEQYF

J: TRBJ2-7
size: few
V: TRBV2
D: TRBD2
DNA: TGTGCCAGCAGGGGACTAGCGGTCTCCTACGAGCAGTACTTC
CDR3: CASRGLAVSYEQYF

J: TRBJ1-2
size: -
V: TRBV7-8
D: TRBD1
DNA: TGTGCCAGCAGCTTAGCAGGACAGGGGGCGAAAGGCTACACCTTC
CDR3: CASSLAGQGAKGYTF

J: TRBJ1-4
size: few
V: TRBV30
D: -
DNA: TGTGCCTGGAGTGGAAGCGGGTTTGAATGGAATGAAAAACTGTTTTTT
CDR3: CAWSGSGFEWNEKLFF

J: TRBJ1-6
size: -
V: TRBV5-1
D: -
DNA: TGCGCCAGCAGGGGCGAGGGGGTAAGGTCACCCCTCCACTTT
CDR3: CASRGEGVRSPLHF

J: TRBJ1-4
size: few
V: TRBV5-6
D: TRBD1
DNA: TGTGCCAGCAATCGGAGGACAGGGGGCGAAAAACTGTTTTTT
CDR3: CASNRRTGGEKLFF

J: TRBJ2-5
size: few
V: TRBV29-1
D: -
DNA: TGCAGCGTTGTTAACGGGGAGACCCAGTACTTC
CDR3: CSVVNGETQYF

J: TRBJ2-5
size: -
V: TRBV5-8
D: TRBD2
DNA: TGTGCCAGCAGCTTAAAGCGGGGGGTCCAAGAGACCCAGTACTTC
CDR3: CASSLKRGVQETQYF

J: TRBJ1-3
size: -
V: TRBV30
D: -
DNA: TGTGCCTGGGGGCCGGGAGGCCCTGGAAACACCATATATTTT
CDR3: CAWGPGGPGNTIYF

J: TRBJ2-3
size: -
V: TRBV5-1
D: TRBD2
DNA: TGCGCCAGCAGCTTGCCCGGACTAGCGGGGACCCCACGCACAGATACGCAGTATTTT
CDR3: CASSLPGLAGTPRTDTQYF

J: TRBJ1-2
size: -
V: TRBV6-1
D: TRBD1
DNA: TGTGCCAGCAGTGAAAATCCTGGGGGACAGGGCCCTCCCACCTTC
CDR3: CASSENPGGQGPPTF

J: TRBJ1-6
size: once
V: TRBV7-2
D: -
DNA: TGTGCCAGCAGCTTAGTAGCTAACATTTCACCCCTCCACTTT
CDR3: CASSLVANISPLHF